This T cell receptor (beta chain) was found in a study of CD8+ T cells in alopecia areata. RNA extraction was followed by reverse transcription into cDNA, which acted as the sequencing template. Profiling relied on immunoSEQ multiplex PCR, and the TCRdb table lists in-frame clones only, not all of them. The data show around 250,000 clones, approximately 61% seen once. On this clone: The antigen is undetermined.

Findings of the study overall: When scalp samples are sequenced, resident alphabeta T cells of normal skin are also captured.

Lesional scalp punch biopsies and peripheral blood were collected from alopecia areata patients. The V and J ends lost 7 bases and 7 bases respectively, with 19 bases between them. Looked up from germline, CDR1 is GTSNPN and CDR2 is SVGIG (reference sequence). This CDR3 is 14 amino acids long. This rearrangement joins TRBV30 to TRBJ1-4; the D is unclear. This material consisted of CD4+ T cells sorted from blood, taken at week 0. This TCR derives from a human donor with alopecia areata. CDR3 loop: CASTAAPISEKLFF. The DNA of the CDR3 is TGTGCCTCCACGGCAGCACCCATCAGTGAAAAACTGTTTTTT.